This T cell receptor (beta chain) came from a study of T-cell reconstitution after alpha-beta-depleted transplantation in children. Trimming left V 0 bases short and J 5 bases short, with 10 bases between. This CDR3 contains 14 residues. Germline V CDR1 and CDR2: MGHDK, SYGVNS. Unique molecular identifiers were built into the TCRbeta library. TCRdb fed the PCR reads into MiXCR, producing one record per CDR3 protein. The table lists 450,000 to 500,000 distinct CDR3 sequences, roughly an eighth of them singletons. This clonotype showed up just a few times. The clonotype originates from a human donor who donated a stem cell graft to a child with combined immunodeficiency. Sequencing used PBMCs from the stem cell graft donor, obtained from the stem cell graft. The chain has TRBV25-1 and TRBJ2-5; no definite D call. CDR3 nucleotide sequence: TGTGCCAGCAGTGAATATAACATGGGGGAGACCCAGTACTTC. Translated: CASSEYNMGETQYF.